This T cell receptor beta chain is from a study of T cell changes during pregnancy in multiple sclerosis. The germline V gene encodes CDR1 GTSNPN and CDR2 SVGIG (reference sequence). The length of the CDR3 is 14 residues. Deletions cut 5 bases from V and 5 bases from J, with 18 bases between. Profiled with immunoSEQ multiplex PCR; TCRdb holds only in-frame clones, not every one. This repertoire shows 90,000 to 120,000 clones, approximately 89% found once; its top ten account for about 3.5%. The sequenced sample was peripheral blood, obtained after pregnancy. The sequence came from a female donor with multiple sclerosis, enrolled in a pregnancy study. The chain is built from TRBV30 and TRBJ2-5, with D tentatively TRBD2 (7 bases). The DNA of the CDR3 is TGTGCCTGGTCGCTGGGGGGGGGCGCGGAGACCCAGTACTTC. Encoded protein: CAWSLGGGAETQYF.